These T cell receptor beta chains were read from a single sample in a study of OX40 agonist ivuxolimab in advanced cancers. The assay was immunoSEQ multiplex PCR, and TCRdb's table has in-frame clones only and misses some. The sample yields tens of thousands of clones, 80% to 90% seen once. The starting material was CD4+ or CD8+ T cells sorted from blood, obtained in a trial of the OX40 agonist ivuxolimab. The receptor source for this set is an adult with an advanced solid tumor such as melanoma, head and neck, liver or kidney cancer. Both conserved end residues are part of each CDR3. A D gene is named only where the DNA matches it firmly. A clone size is listed for some rows: how often the clone was seen (once, few, many), or a class if it is expanded.

TRBJ1-4	-	-	TRBV4-2	CASSQDRPKGLGNEKLFF	TGTGCCAGCAGCCAAGATCGCCCGAAGGGGCTTGGTAATGAAAAACTGTTTTTT
TRBJ1-5	-	-	TRBV7-2	CASSFRGSNQPQHF	TGTGCCAGCAGCTTTCGGGGGTCCAATCAGCCCCAGCATTTT
TRBJ1-2	-	-	TRBV9	CASSPHGGAGGYTF	TGTGCCAGCAGCCCCCACGGGGGGGCGGGCGGCTACACCTTC
TRBJ2-7	-	-	TRBV30	CAWSVPNRVSYEQYF	TGTGCCTGGAGCGTCCCTAATCGGGTCTCCTACGAGCAGTACTTC
TRBJ2-1	TRBD2	-	TRBV4-3	CASSQRLASYNEQFF	TGCGCCAGCAGCCAAAGACTAGCGAGTTACAATGAGCAGTTCTTC
TRBJ1-1	-	-	TRBV7-9	CASSLGGGTEAFF	TGTGCCAGCAGCTTAGGTGGGGGTACTGAAGCTTTCTTT
TRBJ2-1	TRBD2	-	TRBV7-7	CASSPGLAFTYNEQFF	TGTGCTAGCAGCCCCGGACTAGCCTTTACCTACAATGAGCAGTTCTTC
TRBJ1-1	-	-	TRBV7-9	CASSLQGRRTEAFF	TGTGCCAGCAGCTTACAGGGGCGCAGGACTGAAGCTTTCTTT
TRBJ2-7	TRBD1	-	TRBV27	CASGQGLGQYF	TGTGCCAGCGGACAGGGGCTGGGGCAGTACTTC
TRBJ1-2	-	-	TRBV15	CATSRDYNRLSGYTF	TGTGCCACCAGCAGAGATTACAACCGCCTTTCTGGCTACACCTTC
TRBJ2-2	-	-	TRBV11-1	CASSHYYQGTGELFF	TGTGCCAGCAGCCATTACTACCAGGGGACCGGGGAGCTGTTTTTT
TRBJ1-6	-	-	TRBV4-3	CASSQERGSGSPLHF	TGCGCCAGCAGCCAAGAACGAGGGTCCGGTTCACCCCTCCACTTT
TRBJ1-6	-	once	TRBV25-1	CASTADRLNSPLHF	TGTGCCAGCACCGCCGACAGACTTAATTCACCCCTCCACTTT
TRBJ2-7	-	-	TRBV27	CASSVQVGGKKQYF	TGTGCCAGCAGTGTCCAGGTAGGAGGGAAAAAGCAGTACTTC
TRBJ2-3	-	-	TRBV28	CASSLRGWDDTDTQYF	TGTGCCAGCAGTTTACGTGGATGGGATGACACAGATACGCAGTATTTT
TRBJ1-2	-	-	TRBV14	CASSHWESGANYGYTF	TGTGCCAGCAGCCATTGGGAGTCGGGGGCTAACTATGGCTACACCTTC
TRBJ2-5	-	-	TRBV18	CASSPSLEVGKETQYF	TGTGCCAGCTCACCATCGTTGGAGGTGGGCAAAGAGACCCAGTACTTC
TRBJ2-7	TRBD2	-	TRBV4-1	CASSELAGLRSSYEQYF	TGCGCCAGCAGCGAGCTAGCGGGGCTTAGGAGCTCCTACGAGCAGTACTTC
TRBJ2-2	-	-	TRBV6-5	CASSPQMTGELFF	TGTGCCAGCAGTCCCCAGATGACCGGGGAGCTGTTTTTT
TRBJ1-1	-	few	TRBV19	CASSIMGFTEAFF	TGTGCCAGTAGTATTATGGGTTTTACTGAAGCTTTCTTT
TRBJ2-5	-	-	TRBV19	CASTPSSSPSETQYF	TGTGCCAGTACCCCAAGTTCCTCACCTTCGGAGACCCAGTACTTC
TRBJ2-7	TRBD2	-	TRBV27	CASSVGLAGVYEQYF	TGTGCCAGCAGTGTTGGACTAGCGGGGGTATACGAGCAGTACTTC
TRBJ1-5	-	few	TRBV27	CASSLWGQPQHF	TGTGCCAGCAGTTTGTGGGGTCAGCCCCAGCATTTT
TRBJ1-2	-	-	TRBV4-3	CASSQDRGGGYGYTF	TGCGCCAGCAGCCAAGATAGGGGGGGCGGCTATGGCTACACCTTC
TRBJ2-1	TRBD1	-	TRBV6-5	CASSYSQGGSYNEQFF	TGTGCCAGCAGTTACTCACAGGGGGGTTCGTACAATGAGCAGTTCTTC
TRBJ2-7	-	-	TRBV5-6	CASSFPLDGYEQYF	TGTGCCAGCAGCTTCCCCCTCGATGGCTACGAGCAGTACTTC
TRBJ2-5	TRBD1	-	TRBV10-3	CAISDLDRGTQYF	TGTGCCATCAGTGACCTAGACAGGGGTACCCAGTACTTC
TRBJ2-7	-	-	TRBV5-6	CASSLGINYEQYF	TGTGCCAGCAGCTTGGGGATTAACTACGAGCAGTACTTC
TRBJ2-7	TRBD1	-	TRBV4-2	CASSQGGTGYEQYF	TGTGCCAGCAGCCAAGGGGGGACAGGGTACGAGCAGTACTTC
TRBJ1-6	-	once	TRBV7-4	CASSLDGDNNSPLHF	TGTGCCAGCAGCTTAGATGGGGATAATAATTCACCCCTCCACTTT
TRBJ2-7	-	-	TRBV28	CASSTGTSEQYF	TGTGCCAGCAGTACCGGGACAAGCGAGCAGTACTTC
TRBJ2-5	-	-	TRBV27	CASSLMGVETQYF	TGTGCCAGCAGCCTCATGGGAGTAGAGACCCAGTACTTC
TRBJ1-5	-	-	TRBV28	CASISIRWQGSQPQHF	TGTGCCAGCATCTCCATAAGGTGGCAGGGGAGTCAGCCCCAGCATTTT
TRBJ2-7	TRBD2	-	TRBV7-2	CASSFSGGAYEQYF	TGTGCCAGCAGCTTTAGCGGGGGGGCCTACGAGCAGTACTTC
TRBJ2-1	TRBD2	-	TRBV9	CASSVGTSGNEQFF	TGTGCCAGCAGCGTAGGGACTAGCGGGAATGAGCAGTTCTTC
TRBJ1-5	-	-	TRBV4-2	CASSQWDGGQPQHF	TGTGCCAGCAGCCAATGGGATGGGGGTCAGCCCCAGCATTTT
TRBJ1-1	-	few	TRBV9	CASSPDSMNTEAFF	TGTGCCAGCAGCCCGGACAGCATGAACACTGAAGCTTTCTTT
TRBJ2-7	TRBD1	-	TRBV7-3	CASSPGQGEYEQYF	TGTGCCAGCAGCCCGGGACAGGGGGAGTACGAGCAGTACTTC
TRBJ2-1	-	-	TRBV7-8	CASSVDGASYNEQFF	TGTGCCAGCAGCGTAGACGGCGCCTCCTACAATGAGCAGTTCTTC
TRBJ2-6	-	-	TRBV6-5	CASSPIISGANVLTF	TGTGCCAGCAGCCCTATAATATCTGGGGCCAACGTCCTGACTTTC
TRBJ2-1	TRBD1	-	TRBV7-7	CASSSSGQAYNEQFF	TGTGCTAGCAGCTCCTCCGGACAGGCCTACAATGAGCAGTTCTTC
TRBJ2-7	TRBD2	-	TRBV9	CASSALAGVSSYEQYF	TGTGCCAGCAGCGCCTTAGCGGGAGTATCCTCCTACGAGCAGTACTTC
TRBJ2-5	TRBD2	once	TRBV2	CASSEAGLAGRGETQYF	TGTGCCAGCAGTGAAGCTGGGTTAGCGGGAAGGGGAGAGACCCAGTACTTC
TRBJ2-3	TRBD2	-	TRBV7-6	CASSPSAGGSTDTQYF	TGTGCCAGCAGCCCTTCGGCGGGAGGTAGCACAGATACGCAGTATTTT
TRBJ1-1	TRBD1	-	TRBV7-2	CASSPGQGRTEAFF	TGTGCCAGCAGCCCTGGACAGGGTCGCACTGAAGCTTTCTTT
TRBJ1-5	-	-	TRBV19	CASTQGNQPQHF	TGTGCCAGTACCCAGGGAAATCAGCCCCAGCATTTT
TRBJ2-6	-	-	TRBV7-9	CASSIPRDSGANVLTF	TGTGCCAGCAGCATACCCAGAGACTCTGGGGCCAACGTCCTGACTTTC